This T cell receptor (beta chain) was sequenced during a study of T cell responses to AZD1222 COVID-19 vaccine. Overall study context: Both about-4-week and about-12-week second-dose recipients were combined. Study-level results: There were mostly white British donors and more females than males, and clonal diversity was possibly underestimated. Among spike-specific TCRs, nearly half reportedly target unmutated variant regions.

With regard to this clone: Its antigen is not identified.

The table came from immunoSEQ multiplex PCR; TCRdb's copy has only in-frame clones and leaves some out. The sample includes about 140,000 clones, 70% to 90% seen only once; the top ten take less than 7%. Looked up from germline, CDR1 is LGHDT and CDR2 is YNNKEL (reference sequence). The CDR3 length is 16 residues. Losses at the gene ends were 4 bases for V and 10 bases for J; bases not matched to a gene: 15. Here the sequenced sample was peripheral blood, taken on day 0 of AZD1222 vaccination. This receptor was taken from an adult in good health. This chain connects TRBV3-1 (or the pseudogene TRBV3-2) to TRBJ2-1, with 8 bases that match TRBD2. The DNA for the CDR3 is TGTGCCAGCAGCCCCGGACTAGCCAGAGTGGAGAGCGAGCAGTTCTTC. This gives the protein CASSPGLARVESEQFF.